The clone carrying this T cell receptor beta chain was seen once. This entry belongs to a study of blood T cell repertoires in COVID-19. Assay used: immunoSEQ multiplex PCR; TCRdb lists only in-frame clones, some missing. Of about 170,000 clones listed, approximately 90% are singletons. The CDR3 loop spans 16 amino acids. Trimming removed 0 bases from V and 5 bases from J; junction bases left unmatched: 9. Germline-derived CDR1 and CDR2 are MNHNY and SVGAGI (reference sequence). The source of this sequence is a man aged 18 to 30 with COVID-19, enrolled during active disease. The rearrangement links TRBV6-6 to TRBJ1-1; 7 bases map to TRBD1. Input material: peripheral blood. CDR3: CASSYSSNRGETEAFF. Here the CDR3 DNA reads TGTGCCAGCAGTTACTCGAGTAACAGGGGAGAGACTGAAGCTTTCTTT.